This TCR beta chain was sequenced for a study of OX40 agonist ivuxolimab in advanced cancers. Findings and limits, study-wide: Expanded peripheral T cell antigen specificity was not determined.

About this clone itself: Its antigen is unidentified. The same CDR3 also results from other DNA sequences found in this sample.

Germline V CDR1 and CDR2: MNHEY, SVGAGI. The CDR3 contains 12 residues. V lost 6 bases and J 5 bases, leaving 7 bases between the germline ends. Using immunoSEQ multiplex PCR, the repertoire was profiled, and TCRdb retains in-frame clones only, with some absent. This table holds tens of thousands of clones, more than 75% found once. Specimen: CD4+ or CD8+ T cells sorted from blood, collected in a trial of the OX40 agonist ivuxolimab. This TCR was recovered from an adult with an advanced solid tumor such as melanoma, head and neck, liver or kidney cancer. The chain uses TRBV6-5 and TRBJ2-2; the D is unclear. The CDR3 DNA follows: TGTGCCAGCAGGCTAGGGACCGGGGAGCTGTTTTTT. This sequence encodes CASRLGTGELFF.